The 18 T cell receptor beta chains below were found in one sample sequenced in a study of T-cell memory formation after mild COVID-19. Each CDR3 protein is one row after TCRdb ran MiXCR on the 5' RACE reads. The table records hundreds of thousands of distinct CDR3 sequences, about 18% of them present only once. Sequencing used PBMCs or a T cell subset sorted from them (not recorded which). These receptor sequences come from an adult woman who had mild COVID-19 (a few samples of this study predate the infection). Cell type and time point are not known.

This sequence joins TRBV5-1 and TRBJ2-3, with no clear D. CDR3 length equals 14 residues. Germline loops: CDR1 SGHRS, CDR2 YFSETQ. Trimming shortened V by 2 bases and J by 4 bases, and 11 bases separated the two germline ends. The CDR3 spells CASSLDPAADTQYF. The CDR3 DNA follows: TGCGCCAGCAGCTTAGACCCCGCAGCAGATACGCAGTATTTT.

The chain's CDR3 is CASTRYNEQFF. CDR3 bases: TGTGCCAGCACTAGGTACAATGAGCAGTTCTTC. The chain is built from TRBV5-6 and TRBJ2-1; D not resolved. The CDR3 is made up of 11 amino acids. The germline V gene has CDR1 SGHDT and CDR2 YYEEEE. Trimming removed 6 bases at V and 4 bases at J, with 5 bases between.

This rearrangement joins TRBV14 to TRBJ2-6, with D perhaps assigned TRBD1 or TRBD2 (5 bases each). Germline CDR1 reads SGHDN; CDR2 reads FVKESK. Trimming pared 1 base from V and 2 bases from J, leaving 9 bases between. This CDR3 has 16 residues. The chain's CDR3 is CASSQVGGTGANVLTF. CDR3 in DNA: TGTGCCAGCAGCCAAGTTGGGGGAACTGGGGCCAACGTCCTGACTTTC.

This clonotype came up a few times. The DNA for the CDR3 is TGCGCCAGCAGCTTGCAACAGGGGGGGAACGAGCAGTACTTC. This encodes CASSLQQGGNEQYF. The chain couples TRBV5-1 to TRBJ2-7; maybe TRBD1 (8 bases). The CDR3 length is 14 residues. V lost 1 base, J lost 5 bases, and 13 bases lay in between. CDR1 SGHRS and CDR2 YFSETQ come from the germline V gene.

The chain links TRBV2 to TRBJ2-1, with 12 bases that match TRBD2. The germline V gene has CDR1 SNHLY and CDR2 FYNNEI. CDR3 size: 15 residues. J was trimmed by 6 bases and V by 4 bases; bases with no gene match: 4. CDR3 nucleotide sequence: TGTGCCAGCAGTGCGGAGACTAGCGGGAGCAATGAGCAGTTCTTC. Its protein product is CASSAETSGSNEQFF.

This clonotype was found many times. The rearrangement links TRBV5-1 to TRBJ2-5; no reliable D call. Trimming took off 0 bases at V and 5 bases at J, with 8 bases between the two ends. Germline V gives CDR1 SGHRS, CDR2 YFSETQ. The CDR3 runs to 13 residues. For the CDR3, the DNA is TGCGCCAGCAGCTTGGAACATCTCGAGACCCAGTACTTC. Its translation: CASSLEHLETQYF. The full variable domain, with the rest looked up from reference TRBV5-1 and TRBJ2-5, is KAGVTQTPRYLIKTRGQQVTLSCSPISGHRSVSWYQQTPGQGLQFLFEYFSETQRNKGNFPGRFSGRQFSNSRSEMNVSTLELGDSALYLCASSLEHLETQYFGPGTRLLVL.

This clonotype was observed many times. The chain combines TRBV5-6 with TRBJ2-7; 8 nucleotides line up with TRBD1. This CDR3 has 16 residues. Germline V gene lookup returns CDR1 SGHDT and CDR2 YYEEEE. V gave up 0 bases and J gave up 1 base; unmatched junction bases: 6. This chain's CDR3 is CASSLGRRTGSYEQYF. As DNA, the CDR3 is TGTGCCAGCAGCTTGGGGCGGAGGACAGGGTCCTACGAGCAGTACTTC. The variable domain in full, with the rest retrieved from reference TRBV5-6 and TRBJ2-7, is DAGVTQSPTHLIKTRGQQVTLRCSPKSGHDTVSWYQQALGQGPQFIFQYYEEEERQRGNFPDRFSGHQFPNYSSELNVNALLLGDSALYLCASSLGRRTGSYEQYFGPGTRLTVT.

This clonotype has a handful of counts. J is TRBJ1-1 and V is TRBV19; a weak D match, TRBD1 (5 bases). V lost 9 bases to trimming and J lost 3 bases, with 20 bases between them. The CDR3 consists of 15 residues. Germline loops: CDR1 LNHDA, CDR2 SQIVND (reference sequence). Here the CDR3 reads CASHQLDNRDTEAFF. The CDR3 nucleotides read TGTGCCAGCCACCAATTGGACAATAGGGACACTGAAGCTTTCTTT.

This clonotype showed up just a few times. This chain joins TRBV29-1 and TRBJ2-2, with TRBD2 identical over 9 bases. CDR1 is SQVTM and CDR2 is ANQGSEA in the germline V gene. Trimming removed 5 bases from V and 5 bases from J; junction bases left unmatched: 3. The CDR3 spans 13 residues. The CDR3 DNA is TGCAGCGTTTTAACTAGCGGGACCGGGGAGCTGTTTTTT. Protein sequence: CSVLTSGTGELFF.

The rearrangement links TRBV5-1 to TRBJ2-7; D gene uncertain. The V end was cut by 0 bases, the J end by 0 bases, with 13 bases between. Looked up from germline, CDR1 is SGHRS and CDR2 is YFSETQ. CDR3 length equals 16 residues. CDR3 sequence (DNA): TGCGCCAGCAGCTTGGTGTCGGCGGCCAGCTCCTACGAGCAGTACTTC. It encodes CASSLVSAASSYEQYF.

This clonotype was picked up a small number of times. This sequence joins TRBV6-2 or TRBV6-3 and TRBJ2-5, with D possibly being TRBD2 (6 bases). Germline CDR1 and CDR2: MNHEY and SVGEGT. The V end was cut by 7 bases, the J end by 5 bases, with 23 bases between. This CDR3 has 16 amino acids. CDR3 coding DNA: TGTGCCAGCAACGAGGCGGGGCCGGCGGTTTCTGAGACCCAGTACTTC. Protein sequence: CASNEAGPAVSETQYF.

The chain carries TRBV5-1 and TRBJ1-1, with D tentatively TRBD1 (5 bases). CDR3 length: 14 residues. Germline CDR1 is SGHRS and CDR2 is YFSETQ. Trimming took off 5 bases at V and 2 bases at J, with 13 bases between the two ends. In DNA, the CDR3 is TGCGCCAGCAGGGTCGGGGGTGCTAACACTGAAGCTTTCTTT. It encodes CASRVGGANTEAFF.

The chain employs TRBV20-1 and TRBJ1-4, with TRBD1 identical over 7 bases. The CDR3 sequence is 21 residues long. CDR1 is DFQATT, CDR2 SNEGSKA, per germline (reference sequence). J gave up 0 bases and V 0 bases, and 19 bases lay outside the gene matches. CDR3 in DNA: TGCAGTGCTAGAGACCCGAGGCCCAGGGGGTTTTACGGAGCAACTAATGAAAAACTGTTTTTT. As protein: CSARDPRPRGFYGATNEKLFF.

This clonotype was found a few times. The chain has TRBV29-1 and TRBJ2-3; 9 positions match TRBD2. V gave up 7 bases and J gave up 0 bases; unmatched junction bases: 5. The CDR3 spans 14 residues. Germline CDR1 is SQVTM and CDR2 is ANQGSEA. CDR3 sequence: CSALAGASTDTQYF. The CDR3 DNA reads TGCAGCGCCTTAGCGGGGGCGAGCACAGATACGCAGTATTTT.

V and J are TRBV5-1 and TRBJ1-1; perhaps TRBD1 as D (6 bases). V was pared by 3 bases and J by 4 bases, with 16 bases between. This CDR3 comprises 15 residues. Germline V lookup: CDR1 SGHRS, CDR2 YFSETQ. The CDR3 loop reads CASSSGAGVVTEAFF. The CDR3 nucleotides are TGCGCCAGCAGCTCCGGGGCAGGGGTGGTCACTGAAGCTTTCTTT.

The rearrangement joins TRBV7-9 to TRBJ1-4; perhaps TRBD1 as D (6 bases). V lost 3 bases to trimming and J lost 6 bases, with 17 bases between them. The CDR3 runs to 16 residues. Germline CDR1 SEHNR, CDR2 FQNEAQ (reference sequence). CDR3 DNA: TGTGCCAGCAGCTTGATAATCGGAAACAGGGATGAAAAACTGTTTTTT. Amino acids: CASSLIIGNRDEKLFF. Combining the CDR3 with reference TRBV7-9 and TRBJ1-4 gives the whole variable domain DTGVSQNPRHKITKRGQNVTFRCDPISEHNRLYWYRQTLGQGPEFLTYFQNEAQLEKSRLLSDRFSAERPKGSFSTLEIQRTEQGDSAMYLCASSLIIGNRDEKLFFGSGTQLSVL.

This clonotype appeared many times. The chain couples TRBV6-5 to TRBJ2-7, with 12 bases aligning to TRBD2. Germline trimming cut 0 bases from V and 5 bases from J; bases unmatched to any gene: 2. Germline values: CDR1 MNHEY, CDR2 SVGAGI. This CDR3 is built from 15 residues. DNA for the CDR3: TGTGCCAGCAGTTACTCGACTAGCGGGGGAAACGAGCAGTACTTC. Protein: CASSYSTSGGNEQYF.

The rearrangement links TRBV18 to TRBJ2-2; D gene ambiguous. From germline, CDR1 is KGHSH and CDR2 LQKENI. The CDR3 spans 15 residues. The V and J ends lost 1 base and 8 bases respectively, with 14 bases between them. The CDR3 coding sequence is TGTGCCAGCTCACCACTCGGACCGACGCAGGGGGAGCTGTTTTTT. This sequence encodes CASSPLGPTQGELFF.